This entry lists 20 T cell receptor beta chains sequenced from one sample in a study of response to subunit inactivated influenza vaccine (dated by TCRdb to the late 2010s). Libraries came from RT-PCR. Sequencing was performed on an Illumina HiSeq 2500. The public reads were reprocessed in TCRdb via fastp at Q25 and MiXCR, keeping in-frame beta chains. Each entry merges the rows of one CDR3 protein and shows their most common DNA and genes. For this sample there are around 570,000 distinct CDR3 sequences; less than 10% appear just once. Over 10% of the sample is taken by the ten largest. Sample: PBMCs from blood, taken roughly 24 months after vaccination. The receptors derive from a man aged 50-75 years who received an inactivated influenza vaccine. Donor details come from another sample of the same person, matched by shared clones.

CDR3 sequence: CASSQEQGTGELFF. The CDR3 nucleotides read TGTGCCAGCAGCCAAGAACAGGGAACCGGGGAGCTGTTTTTT. The rearrangement joins TRBV7-3 to TRBJ2-2; possible D gene TRBD1, 6 bases. Trimming shortened V by 5 bases and J by 5 bases, and 12 bases separated the two germline ends. Per germline, CDR1 SGHTA and CDR2 FQGTGA. The CDR3 runs to 14 residues.

This clonotype has a handful of counts. The V and J genes are TRBV11-1 and TRBJ1-2, with a tentative D call TRBD1 (5 bases). CDR3 length: 14 residues. Between the trimmed V and J ends, which lost 2 bases and 4 bases, there was a span of 11 bases. Germline lookup yields CDR1 SGHAT and CDR2 FQDESV (reference sequence). CDR3 bases: TGTGCCAGCAGCTTATACCGCCAGGGCTATGGCTACACCTTC. Its translation: CASSLYRQGYGYTF.

This clonotype was counted only a few times. This sequence joins TRBV5-5 and TRBJ1-1; D not certain. V lost 4 bases to trimming and J lost 3 bases, with 13 bases between them. The CDR3 is 14 residues long. CDR1 SGHKS and CDR2 YYEKEE come from the germline V gene (reference sequence). The CDR3 region has the DNA TGTGCCAGCAGCCCGCCTAATCAGGACACTGAAGCTTTCTTT. It translates to CASSPPNQDTEAFF.

This clonotype showed up many times. The V call is TRBV4-2, the J call TRBJ2-2; D call uncertain. The germline V gene encodes CDR1 LGHNA and CDR2 YNFKEQ. CDR3 length: 14 amino acids. Deletions cut 1 base from V and 7 bases from J, with 10 bases between. The CDR3 loop is CASSQASGYGELFF. The CDR3 DNA is TGTGCCAGCAGCCAAGCCTCTGGCTACGGGGAGCTGTTTTTT.

The rearrangement uses TRBV28 and TRBJ1-1; 9 bases are a match to TRBD1. After removal of 2 bases from V and 1 base from J, the junction contained 8 bases not matched to a gene. The germline V gene encodes CDR1 MDHEN and CDR2 SYDVKM. CDR3 length equals 17 residues. As DNA, the CDR3 is TGTGCCAGCAGTTTACTCATCCGGGACAGGGAGAACACTGAAGCTTTCTTT. Its translation is CASSLLIRDRENTEAFF. Filled out from reference TRBV28 and TRBJ1-1, the complete variable domain reads DVKVTQSSRYLVKRTGEKVFLECVQDMDHENMFWYRQDPGLGLRLIYFSYDVKMKEKGDIPEGYSVSREKKERFSLILESASTNQTSMYLCASSLLIRDRENTEAFFGQGTRLTVV.

This clonotype was counted only a few times. The CDR3, as DNA: TGTGCCAGCAGTCACTGGACGGATGGAAACACCATATATTTT. Translation gives CASSHWTDGNTIYF. This chain uses TRBV12-3 or TRBV12-4 with TRBJ1-3; D remains ambiguous. The CDR3 loop spans 14 amino acids. Between the trimmed V and J ends, which lost 5 bases and 3 bases, there was a span of 11 bases.

The chain combines TRBV15 with TRBJ2-1, with D possibly matching TRBD1 (5 bases). The CDR3 consists of 16 residues. V lost 0 bases to trimming and J lost 7 bases, with 16 bases between them. Germline V gives CDR1 LNHNV, CDR2 YYDKDF (reference sequence). The CDR3 loop reads CATSREGRWGLNEQFF. In DNA, the CDR3 is TGTGCCACCAGCAGAGAGGGCAGGTGGGGCTTGAATGAGCAGTTCTTC.

This clonotype appeared a few times. The genes are TRBV4-1 and TRBJ1-4; D may be TRBD1 (5 bases). This CDR3 spans 16 amino acids. Germline-derived CDR1 and CDR2 are MGHRA and YSYEKL. Trimming took off 0 bases at V and 4 bases at J, with 12 bases between the two ends. The CDR3 DNA sequence: TGCGCCAGCAGCCAAGATCTCGCCGGGGGTAATGAAAAACTGTTTTTT. This sequence encodes CASSQDLAGGNEKLFF.

Ten or more counts support this clonotype. The J gene is TRBJ1-2, the V gene TRBV12-3 or TRBV12-4, with no clear D. Trimming removed 6 bases at V and 8 bases at J, with 22 bases between. The CDR3 is 15 amino acids. The CDR3 sequence: CASSTAGARSGGYTF. In DNA, the CDR3 is TGTGCCAGCAGCACCGCGGGCGCTCGGTCGGGGGGCTACACCTTC.

This chain links TRBV7-2 with TRBJ2-1, with D unresolved. This CDR3 spans 16 amino acids. Trimming cost V 0 bases and J 5 bases, with 14 bases left between them. Germline CDR1 is SGHTA and CDR2 is FQGNSA. CDR3 sequence (DNA): TGTGCCAGCAGCTTAGCCCGGTCAGCCGACAACAATGAGCAGTTCTTC. Its translation: CASSLARSADNNEQFF.

This clonotype was counted at least ten times. The CDR3 is CASSPLGLAGNEQFF. In DNA form, the CDR3 reads TGTGCCAGCTCACCTCTGGGACTAGCAGGCAATGAGCAGTTCTTC. V usage is TRBV18 and J usage is TRBJ2-1, with 9 bases lining up with TRBD2. The CDR3 spans 15 residues. Germline CDR1 reads KGHSH; CDR2 reads LQKENI. Unmatched junction bases numbered 6, after V lost 3 bases and J lost 6 bases.

This chain links TRBV10-3 with TRBJ1-5; no firm D call. The CDR3 is 14 amino acids. V was cut by 4 bases and J by 0 bases, with 7 bases left in between. Germline lookup yields CDR1 ENHRY and CDR2 SYGVKD. CDR3 sequence (DNA): TGTGCCATCAGTGGGGGTAATAGCAATCAGCCCCAGCATTTT. Translated, it gives CAISGGNSNQPQHF.

This clonotype was counted many times. The rearrangement joins TRBV4-2 to TRBJ1-2; D gene unclear. The germline CDR1 and CDR2 sequences are LGHNA and YNFKEQ. V lost 4 bases, J lost 8 bases, and 17 bases lay in between. The CDR3 runs to 14 residues. The CDR3 DNA follows: TGTGCCAGCAGCCCCCCGGCTGCCCTAATGGGCTACACCTTC. Its translation: CASSPPAALMGYTF.

This clonotype was recorded a few times. The rearrangement links TRBV20-1 to TRBJ2-3, with D tentatively TRBD1 or TRBD2 (6 bases each). The CDR3 spans 14 residues. Germline V CDR1 and CDR2: DFQATT, SNEGSKA (reference sequence). Trimming left V 0 bases short and J 4 bases short, with 11 bases between. CDR3 sequence reads: CSARDEGGSDTQYF. For the CDR3, the DNA is TGCAGTGCTAGAGATGAGGGGGGCTCAGATACGCAGTATTTT.

This clonotype was detected ten times or more. The J gene is TRBJ2-5, the V gene TRBV12-3 or TRBV12-4, with D maybe TRBD1 (5 bases). This CDR3 comprises 14 residues. The germline V and J ends were trimmed by 6 bases and 2 bases, with 13 bases remaining between them. CDR3: CASSWGGLQETQYF. DNA for the CDR3: TGTGCCAGCAGCTGGGGCGGATTACAAGAGACCCAGTACTTC.

The rearrangement links TRBV12-3 or TRBV12-4 to TRBJ1-1; a possible D gene is TRBD1 (5 bases). V was cut by 7 bases and J by 6 bases, with 15 bases left in between. The CDR3 extends over 13 amino acids. The CDR3 is CASTPGTGAEAFF. CDR3 bases: TGTGCCAGCACCCCCGGGACGGGCGCTGAAGCTTTCTTT.

This clonotype was counted between two and nine times. This chain uses TRBV20-1 with TRBJ2-1; 9 bases match TRBD2. This CDR3 has 15 residues. With 1 base clipped from V and 15 bases from J, the junction kept 16 bases outside the gene matches. In germline, CDR1 is DFQATT, CDR2 SNEGSKA (reference sequence). Written as DNA, the CDR3 is TGCAGTGCTAGAGTGGGTACTAGCGGGCCTCTCAGTGGGTTCTTC. Translated, it gives CSARVGTSGPLSGFF.

The rearrangement uses TRBV5-1 and TRBJ2-5; TRBD2 might be the D (6 bases). Germline CDR1 and CDR2: SGHRS and YFSETQ. The V and J ends lost 3 bases and 2 bases respectively, with 14 bases between them. The CDR3 extends over 15 amino acids. CDR3 nucleotide sequence: TGCGCCAGCAGCTCGGATGGGACTTCGCAAGAGACCCAGTACTTC. It translates to CASSSDGTSQETQYF. Together with reference TRBV5-1 and TRBJ2-5, the CDR3 gives the full variable domain: KAGVTQTPRYLIKTRGQQVTLSCSPISGHRSVSWYQQTPGQGLQFLFEYFSETQRNKGNFPGRFSGRQFSNSRSEMNVSTLELGDSALYLCASSSDGTSQETQYFGPGTRLLVL.

This clonotype was found many times. The gene calls are TRBV24-1 and TRBJ2-1; D uncertain. Germline CDR1 is KGHDR and CDR2 is SFDVKD. The V end lost 2 bases, the J end lost 7 bases, and 11 bases lay between the germline ends. The CDR3 is 14 amino acids. DNA of the CDR3: TGTGCCACCAGTGATTCCCGGGCCGGTAATGAGCAGTTCTTC. Amino acid sequence: CATSDSRAGNEQFF.

This clonotype was counted only a few times. The chain has TRBV4-3 and TRBJ2-2; the D gene is possibly TRBD2 (5 bases). This CDR3 has 14 amino acids. With 3 bases removed from V and 2 bases from J, the gap between germline ends came to 7 bases. The germline gives CDR1 LGHNA, CDR2 YSLEER. This chain's CDR3 is CASSHGINTGELFF. CDR3 coding DNA: TGCGCCAGCAGCCACGGGATAAACACCGGGGAGCTGTTTTTT.